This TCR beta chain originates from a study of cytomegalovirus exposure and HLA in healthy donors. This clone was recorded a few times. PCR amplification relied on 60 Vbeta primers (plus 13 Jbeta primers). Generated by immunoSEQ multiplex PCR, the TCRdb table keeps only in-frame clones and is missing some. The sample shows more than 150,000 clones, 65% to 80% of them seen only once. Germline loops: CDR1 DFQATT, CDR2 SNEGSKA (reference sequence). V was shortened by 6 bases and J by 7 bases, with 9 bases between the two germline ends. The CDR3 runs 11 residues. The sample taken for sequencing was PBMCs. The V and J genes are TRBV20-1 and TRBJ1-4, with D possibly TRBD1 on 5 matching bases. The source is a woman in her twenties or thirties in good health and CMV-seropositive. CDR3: CSALRVEKLFF. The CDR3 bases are TGCAGTGCCCTCAGGGTTGAAAAACTGTTTTTT.